This T cell receptor (beta chain) was identified in a study of T cell responses to AZD1222 COVID-19 vaccine. Repertoires were generated with immunoSEQ multiplex PCR, while TCRdb's copy carries only in-frame clones and drops some. This sample has around 120,000 clones, with around 85% found just once. The CDR3 is 15 amino acids. V dropped 4 bases and J dropped 7; count of bases not matched to a gene: 9. Germline V gene lookup returns CDR1 MRHNA and CDR2 SNTAGT. In the case of this clone: Its antigen is currently unknown.

Points from the study as a whole: Repertoires were sampled only after the peak T cell response.

The source was peripheral blood, collected on day 0 of AZD1222 vaccination. This chain links TRBV6-4 with TRBJ2-3; 9 bases align to TRBD2. The origin of this receptor is an adult in good health. CDR3 protein: CASSVIAGAGNTQYF. The CDR3 DNA reads TGTGCCAGCAGTGTCATAGCGGGGGCCGGCAATACGCAGTATTTT.